This T cell receptor beta chain was identified in a study of blood T cells in healthy people across ages. Whole-study results and caveats: Unknown donor CMV status possibly confounded expanded clonotype changes.

The CDR3 is made up of 13 amino acids. With 0 bases removed from V and 7 bases from J, the gap between germline ends came to 6 bases. Germline values: CDR1 LGHNT, CDR2 FRNRAP. With respect to this clonotype: Its antigen is undetermined.

Next came a second PCR, run for about 6 to 12 cycles, which used a sample-barcoded 5' primer along with a J-beta primer mix. TCRdb passed the 5' RACE reads through MiXCR, listing each CDR3 protein once. The table shows hundreds of thousands of distinct CDR3 sequences, with 22% occurring only once. The chain is built from TRBV12-5 and TRBJ2-2; no clear D gene. Sequencing was done on a sample of blood. This receptor was identified in a man between 65 and 80 years old in good health. CDR3 bases: TGTGCTAGTGGTTTGGTACGAAGCGGGGAGCTGTTTTTT. The encoded protein is CASGLVRSGELFF.